The 4 T cell receptor beta chains below were found in one sample sequenced in a study of blood T cell repertoires in COVID-19 (dated by TCRdb to the early 2020s). The receptor library was made with the immunoSEQ multiplex PCR assay. Sourced from immuneACCESS, this table was stored by TCRdb with only in-frame sequences that have V and J called. A share of the clones is absent; for the studies checked, an unresolved V gene accounts for under half, and the remainder has no known explanation. This sample has roughly 110,000 clones in its table, and 82% of those were observed once. The ten biggest clones cover roughly 7.9% of the sample. Sample: peripheral blood. These receptors came from a man aged 65 to 85 with acute or convalescent COVID-19.

This chain uses TRBV28 with TRBJ1-2, with 10 bases matching TRBD1. CDR3 length: 14 amino acids. Germline lookup yields CDR1 MDHEN and CDR2 SYDVKM. Unmatched junction bases numbered 4, after V lost 7 bases and J lost 2 bases. This chain's CDR3 is CASIPGQGNYGYTF. The CDR3 region has the DNA TGTGCCAGCATCCCGGGACAGGGGAACTATGGCTACACCTTC.

This clone came up once. The CDR3 here is CASSLSGGVAGNTIYF. The CDR3, as DNA: TGTGCCAGCAGTTTATCAGGGGGGGTAGCTGGAAACACCATATATTTT. The chain uses TRBV27 and TRBJ1-3; maybe TRBD1 (6 bases). The CDR3 spans 16 residues. Trimming took off 0 bases at V and 2 bases at J, with 11 bases between the two ends. The V gene's germline CDR1 is MNHEY and CDR2 SMNVEV (reference sequence).

The J gene is TRBJ1-1, the V gene TRBV5-1; the match to TRBD1 covers 8 bases. Trimming removed 4 bases from V and 2 bases from J; junction bases left unmatched: 4. CDR3 size: 14 residues. CDR1 and CDR2 from the germline V gene are SGHRS and YFSETQ. CDR3 coding DNA: TGCGCCAGCAGCACGGGACAGGAAAACACTGAAGCTTTCTTT. Protein sequence: CASSTGQENTEAFF.

This chain joins TRBV5-4 and TRBJ2-1; D gene uncertain. The CDR3 has 12 residues. Germline V gene data show CDR1 as SGHNT and CDR2 as YYREEE (reference sequence). Trimming cost V 2 bases and J 5 bases, with 5 bases left between them. Written as DNA, the CDR3 is TGTGCCAGCAGCTTAATTAACAATGAGCAGTTCTTC. It is translated as CASSLINNEQFF.